The clone carrying this T cell receptor (beta chain) has only a few counts. Its antigen is currently unknown. The donors gave bone marrow, and they were healthy. CDR3 length: 16 residues. Germline CDR1 is MDHEN and CDR2 is SYDVKM. Trimming took off 2 bases at V and 0 bases at J, with 10 bases between the two ends. PCR used 60 Vbeta primers and 13 Jbeta primers. Sequenced by immunoSEQ multiplex PCR; TCRdb stores in-frame clones only, minus some. The sample includes about 150,000 clones, approximately 70% seen only once; the top ten take approximately 5.4%. These data are taken from a study of cytomegalovirus exposure and HLA in healthy donors. Across the study: Early released data comprised 75 million to 100 million unique TCRs from HLA-typed donors. Findings and caveats of the study: About 87% or about 30% of the time was how often most TCR beta V segments were productive, according to an earlier analysis. Among the CMV-associated chains, three were confirmed in vitro as specific for CMV antigens.

Sequencing used PBMCs. This sequence originates from a woman aged 18-29 years in good health and CMV-seropositive. This rearrangement joins TRBV28 to TRBJ1-4, with unresolved D. The CDR3 protein is CASSLGLVATNEKLFF. The CDR3 bases are TGTGCCAGCAGTTTAGGCCTGGTTGCAACTAATGAAAAACTGTTTTTT.